This TCR beta chain was identified in a study of T-cell reconstitution after alpha-beta-depleted transplantation in children. Unique molecular identifiers tagged the TCRbeta library. TCRdb itself ran the PCR reads through MiXCR, one entry per CDR3 protein. This table holds 200,000 to 300,000 distinct CDR3 sequences, roughly a quarter found once. Broader study findings: Surviving recipient T cells and intrathymic progenitors accounted for some patients' high TCRbeta diversity at day 60. Alpha-beta T cells present about two months after transplant were reported to originate from several hundred expanded graft clones. A year post-transplant, T-cell counts and diversity derived mostly from newly produced T cells.

This clonotype was observed a handful of times. The target antigen is unknown. The germline V gene has CDR1 SQVTM and CDR2 ANQGSEA. This CDR3 has 14 residues. With V trimmed by 6 bases and J by 4 bases, 7 bases remained unmatched. The material was PBMCs, obtained before TCRalphabeta/CD19-depleted stem cell transplant. The rearrangement uses TRBV29-1 and TRBJ1-1; TRBD1 matches at 11 bases. The clonotype was recovered from a girl aged 2-9 years with Fanconi anemia, due to receive a stem cell transplant. The CDR3 loop is CSVDLGQGGTEAFF. Written as DNA, the CDR3 is TGCAGCGTCGACTTGGGACAGGGGGGCACTGAAGCTTTCTTT.